The 10 T cell receptor beta chains below were found in one sample sequenced in a study of OX40 agonist ivuxolimab in advanced cancers. Sequenced by immunoSEQ multiplex PCR; TCRdb stores in-frame clones only, minus some. This sample yields roughly 26,000 clones, of which 75% to 80% are seen a single time; about 25% belongs to the top ten. Sequences were derived from CD4+ or CD8+ T cells sorted from blood, sampled in a trial of the OX40 agonist ivuxolimab. The receptor source for this set is an adult with an advanced solid tumor such as melanoma, head and neck, liver or kidney cancer.

V gene TRBV4-1 combines with J gene TRBJ1-1, with D possibly TRBD1 on 5 matching bases. There are 14 residues in the CDR3. Germline V gives CDR1 MGHRA, CDR2 YSYEKL. V gave up 0 bases and J gave up 5 bases, with 10 bases separating them. The CDR3 bases are TGCGCCAGCAGCCAAGATCAGGACATGACTGAAGCTTTCTTT. The encoded protein is CASSQDQDMTEAFF.

The chain links TRBV2 to TRBJ2-7; 8 nucleotides match TRBD1. V dropped 7 bases and J dropped 0; count of bases not matched to a gene: 2. CDR3 length: 13 residues. Germline V gene data show CDR1 as SNHLY and CDR2 as FYNNEI. The CDR3 here is CASNGQGSYEQYF. CDR3 coding DNA: TGTGCCAGCAATGGACAGGGCTCCTACGAGCAGTACTTC.

This rearrangement joins TRBV7-9 to TRBJ2-5, with 8 bases identical to TRBD1. The CDR3 contains 16 residues. CDR1 and CDR2 (germline): SEHNR, FQNEAQ (reference sequence). The J segment lost 2 bases and the V segment lost 6 bases, leaving 11 bases of the junction unmatched. CDR3 DNA: TGTGCCAGCAGGTCCCCCGGGACAGGTTTACAAGAGACCCAGTACTTC. Translating gives CASRSPGTGLQETQYF.

This clone showed up just once. This chain connects TRBV28 to TRBJ2-2, with D hard to call. The germline gives CDR1 MDHEN, CDR2 SYDVKM. V was shortened by 5 bases and J by 0 bases, with 13 bases between the two germline ends. The CDR3 is made up of 16 amino acids. The CDR3 reads CASSPEGPANTGELFF. For the CDR3, the DNA is TGTGCCAGCAGTCCCGAAGGACCCGCGAACACCGGGGAGCTGTTTTTT.

The chain recombines TRBV7-3 with TRBJ2-6; perhaps TRBD2 as D (6 bases). Trimming removed 5 bases at V and 0 bases at J, with 11 bases between. The CDR3 has 16 residues. Germline CDR1 is SGHTA and CDR2 is FQGTGA. CDR3 DNA sequence: TGTGCCAGCAGCCCGGAGGAGGGCTCTGGGGCCAACGTCCTGACTTTC. Residues: CASSPEEGSGANVLTF.

This chain joins TRBV19 and TRBJ2-7; D is tentatively TRBD1 or TRBD2 (5 bases each). From germline, CDR1 is LNHDA and CDR2 SQIVND (reference sequence). V was clipped by 5 bases and J by 3 bases, with 11 bases between them. CDR3 length: 13 residues. In DNA form, the CDR3 reads TGTGCCAGTAGTCCTTTGGGGGTCTACGAGCAGTACTTC. Translation: CASSPLGVYEQYF.

This clone was detected only once. The rearrangement uses TRBV9 and TRBJ2-7; TRBD1 matches 11 bases. Germline values: CDR1 SGDLS, CDR2 YYNGEE. The CDR3 spans 14 residues. The trim removed 3 bases at V and 5 bases at J, leaving 4 bases unmatched. CDR3 loop: CASSARTGGHEQYF. In DNA, the CDR3 is TGTGCCAGCAGCGCCCGGACAGGGGGCCACGAGCAGTACTTC. Looking up the rest from reference TRBV9 and TRBJ2-7 gives the full variable domain: DSGVTQTPKHLITATGQRVTLRCSPRSGDLSVYWYQQSLDQGLQFLIQYYNGEERAKGNILERFSAQQFPDLHSELNLSSLELGDSALYFCASSARTGGHEQYFGPGTRLTVT.

The chain joins TRBV6-5 to TRBJ2-1, with TRBD2 identical over 8 bases. The CDR3 spans 16 residues. The germline CDR1 and CDR2 sequences are MNHEY and SVGAGI. The ends lost 0 bases at V and 3 bases at J; junction bases unmatched: 4. The CDR3 DNA follows: TGTGCCAGCAGTTACTCCGGGGGGGGAATCTACAATGAGCAGTTCTTC. It encodes CASSYSGGGIYNEQFF.

This clone has only one observation. The chain employs TRBV13 and TRBJ1-6; TRBD1 matches 8 bases. Germline CDR1 reads PRHDT; CDR2 reads FYEKMQ (reference sequence). The CDR3 is 15 amino acids. V was clipped by 5 bases and J by 8 bases; unmatched bases: 8. The CDR3 spells CASSIRTGNDSPLHF. The DNA of the CDR3 is TGTGCCAGCAGCATCCGGACAGGGAACGATTCACCCCTCCACTTT.

This clone was picked up one time. The chain joins TRBV6-5 to TRBJ1-2; D unresolved. Germline V gene data show CDR1 as MNHEY and CDR2 as SVGAGI. V was trimmed by 3 bases and J by 4 bases, leaving 9 bases between them. CDR3 length equals 13 residues. The CDR3 DNA is TGTGCCAGCAGTTATGGAACGGTCTATGGCTACACCTTC. Translated, it gives CASSYGTVYGYTF.